These T cell receptor beta chains were read from a single sample in a study of Graves' ophthalmopathy and Graves' hyperthyroidism. In TCRdb, the multiplex PCR reads were re-called with MiXCR into one record per CDR3 protein. The table records 500,000 to 700,000 distinct CDR3 sequences, about a fifth of them present only once. The sample comprised peripheral blood. The receptor set was obtained from a woman between 18 and 29 years old with stable Graves' hyperthyroidism. Some clones in this sample may be carry-over from other donors' samples. The CDR3 runs from the conserved cysteine through the conserved F or W. A D gene is named only where the DNA matches it firmly. Clone size is not always given. Where it is, it says once, few, many or a class for expanded clones.

CASSLGPGTANTEAFF,TGTGCCAGCAGCTTAGGCCCTGGGACAGCGAACACTGAAGCTTTCTTT,TRBJ1-1,many,TRBV11-2,TRBD1
CASSFEVSYEQYF,TGTGCCAGCAGTTTTGAGGTCTCCTACGAGCAGTACTTC,TRBJ2-7,.,TRBV28,.
CASSQDKGLAGYTF,TGTGCCAGCAGCCAAGATAAGGGGCTGGCTGGCTACACCTTC,TRBJ1-2,many,TRBV3-1,.
CASSPRDPETQYF,TGTGCCAGCTCACCCCGGGATCCGGAGACCCAGTACTTC,TRBJ2-5,.,TRBV18,.
CASSFHGYSNQPQHF,TGTGCCAGCAGTTTTCACGGTTATAGCAATCAGCCCCAGCATTTT,TRBJ1-5,once,TRBV12-3/TRBV12-4,.
CASSPRAYSNQPQHF,TGTGCCAGCAGCCCCCGGGCATATAGCAATCAGCCCCAGCATTTT,TRBJ1-5,many,TRBV6-1,.
CASSPDSLHGYTF,TGTGCCAGCAGTCCCGACAGTCTCCATGGCTACACCTTC,TRBJ1-2,few,TRBV12-3/TRBV12-4,.
CASSISGTNWGYTF,TGTGCCAGTAGTATATCCGGGACGAATTGGGGCTACACCTTC,TRBJ1-2,many,TRBV19,.
CSARPTGWTGNTIYF,TGCAGTGCTAGACCGACAGGGTGGACTGGAAACACCATATATTTT,TRBJ1-3,many,TRBV20-1,TRBD1
CASSKVAYEQYF,TGCGCCAGCAGCAAGGTGGCCTACGAGCAGTACTTC,TRBJ2-7,few,TRBV5-1,.
CASSLVGTVYGYTF,TGTGCCAGCAGCTTAGTAGGGACAGTCTATGGCTACACCTTC,TRBJ1-2,many,TRBV7-2,TRBD1
CAISDRGGRETQYF,TGTGCCATCAGTGACAGGGGCGGACGAGAGACCCAGTACTTC,TRBJ2-5,.,TRBV10-3,.
CSGQSMNTEAFF,TGCAGCGGACAGTCCATGAACACTGAAGCTTTCTTT,TRBJ1-1,many,TRBV29-1,.
CASSPRPGVTEAFF,TGTGCCAGCAGTCCACGGCCGGGGGTAACTGAAGCTTTCTTT,TRBJ1-1,many,TRBV28,.
CASSSAVAGRTGELFF,TGTGCCAGCAGCTCGGCGGTAGCGGGGAGGACCGGGGAGCTGTTTTTT,TRBJ2-2,many,TRBV7-6,TRBD2
CAWSVSDRVYGYTF,TGTGCCTGGAGTGTTTCGGACAGGGTCTATGGCTACACCTTC,TRBJ1-2,.,TRBV30,TRBD1
CATSSLFDSYEQYF,TGTGCCACCAGCAGTCTTTTTGACAGCTACGAGCAGTACTTC,TRBJ2-7,many,TRBV15,.
CAISESSGDHKETQYF,TGTGCAATCAGTGAGTCGTCAGGGGACCATAAAGAGACCCAGTACTTC,TRBJ2-5,.,TRBV10-3,.